This T cell receptor (beta chain) was documented in a study of CD8 T cells in Susac syndrome. This CDR3 contains 15 residues. V lost 3 bases, J lost 3 bases, and 9 bases stayed unmatched. Per germline, CDR1 DFQATT and CDR2 SNEGSKA (reference sequence). The RNA input was roughly 0.45 to 1 ug, and it was reverse transcribed with random hexamers. TCRdb analysed the immunoSEQ multiplex PCR reads with MiXCR anew, one entry per CDR3 protein. The sample lists 180,000 or so distinct CDR3 sequences, 90% to 95% occurring once. This clonotype was seen once. The controls were healthy donors who were matched for age and sex.

The clonotype comes from a human donor in good health. Sequences were obtained from CD4+ T cells from PBMCs. The chain is built from TRBV20-1 and TRBJ1-1; 8 bases fit TRBD1. The CDR3 DNA is TGCAGTGCTAGGGGTTCGGCAGGGGGCTACACTGAAGCTTTCTTT. Translated: CSARGSAGGYTEAFF.